Below are 31 T cell receptor beta chains sequenced from a single sample in a study of a mutant IDH1 vaccine in newly diagnosed glioma. Their cognate antigens are unknown. Some clones are missing from TCRdb's copy, which holds only in-frame ones; the method was immunoSEQ multiplex PCR. The table records roughly 34,000 clones, roughly 50% of them present only once. Time point denoted: week 5, during vaccination. In the vaccine, a single dose held 300 ug of the mutant IDH1 20-mer peptide, along with topical imiquimod. This specimen consisted of PBMCs, obtained from a glioma patient whose treatment included an IDH1 peptide vaccine. The receptor source for this set is a young woman with glioma.

V usage is TRBV19 and J usage is TRBJ2-7; 9 nucleotides match TRBD1. The trim removed 7 bases at V and 3 bases at J, leaving 4 bases unmatched. There are 13 residues in the CDR3. CDR1 is LNHDA, CDR2 SQIVND, per germline (reference sequence). The CDR3 reads CASKDRGDYEQYF. CDR3 bases: TGTGCCAGTAAAGACAGGGGGGACTACGAGCAGTACTTC.

J is TRBJ2-5 and V is TRBV5-1, with TRBD1 matching 8 bases. The trim removed 2 bases at V and 4 bases at J, leaving 4 bases unmatched. Germline CDR1 and CDR2: SGHRS and YFSETQ. CDR3 length: 14 amino acids. The CDR3 coding sequence is TGCGCCAGCAGCTTAGCAGGGGGCAGAGAGACCCAGTACTTC. Translated, it gives CASSLAGGRETQYF.

The J gene is TRBJ1-5, the V gene TRBV5-5, with D uncertain. V was cut by 4 bases and J by 0 bases, with 11 bases left in between. This CDR3 spans 15 amino acids. Per germline, CDR1 SGHKS and CDR2 YYEKEE (reference sequence). CDR3 sequence reads: CASSHREYSNQPQHF. The CDR3 DNA reads TGTGCCAGCAGCCATCGGGAGTATAGCAATCAGCCCCAGCATTTT.

This clone is labeled as medium-sized. This chain connects TRBV5-6 to TRBJ2-1; D gene unclear. The length of the CDR3 is 13 residues. V lost 0 bases to trimming and J lost 7 bases, with 8 bases between them. The germline CDR1 and CDR2 sequences are SGHDT and YYEEEE. In DNA form, the CDR3 reads TGTGCCAGCAGCTTGGGATCCGGGAATGAGCAGTTCTTC. Its protein product is CASSLGSGNEQFF.

The chain has TRBV21-1 and TRBJ2-2. TRBV21-1 is noted as a pseudogene. The CDR3 is 14 residues long. CDR3 DNA: TGTGCCAGCAGGAGAGAGGGACCCCACGGGGAGCTGTTTTTT. It encodes CASRREGPHGELFF.

This clone has only a few counts. This chain connects TRBV4-3 to TRBJ2-1; D remains ambiguous. The CDR3 has 13 residues. The V gene lost 2 bases and the J gene lost 3 bases, with 5 bases spanning the gap. From germline, CDR1 is LGHNA and CDR2 YSLEER. The CDR3 loop reads CASSQSFYNEQFF. In DNA form, the CDR3 reads TGCGCCAGCAGCCAATCATTCTACAATGAGCAGTTCTTC.

The chain recombines TRBV28 with TRBJ1-2; weak D call: TRBD1 (6 bases). Germline V gene sequence: CDR1 MDHEN, CDR2 SYDVKM. The CDR3 has 13 residues. The V and J ends lost 6 bases and 3 bases respectively, with 11 bases between them. The CDR3 region is CASSQGQYYGYTF. The CDR3 nucleotides read TGTGCCAGCAGCCAAGGACAGTACTATGGCTACACCTTC.

The chain combines TRBV7-2 with TRBJ1-1, with D perhaps TRBD1 (6 bases). The CDR3 consists of 15 residues. Trimming removed 4 bases from V and 12 bases from J, with 24 bases in between. Per the germline V gene, CDR1 is SGHTA and CDR2 is FQGNSA. This CDR3 is CASSWGSRGVGQPFF. The CDR3 DNA reads TGTGCCAGCAGCTGGGGGTCCAGGGGCGTGGGTCAACCTTTCTTT.

This clone appeared a single time. The chain is built from TRBV2 and TRBJ2-3; no reliable D call. The germline V gene has CDR1 SNHLY and CDR2 FYNNEI. The CDR3 runs to 17 residues. The ends were cut back, 3 bases at V and 0 bases at J, with 16 bases in the middle. The CDR3 DNA is TGTGCCAGCAGTGAGTGGGTTGCCCTAGGGAGCACAGATACGCAGTATTTT. Encoded protein: CASSEWVALGSTDTQYF.

This clone occurred a few times. V gene TRBV11-1 combines with J gene TRBJ2-1; 7 nucleotides match TRBD2. Germline CDR1 and CDR2: SGHAT and FQDESV (reference sequence). The length of the CDR3 is 14 residues. With 8 bases clipped from V and 4 bases from J, the junction kept 8 bases outside the gene matches. The CDR3 loop reads CASQPSGPYNEQFF. The CDR3 nucleotides read TGTGCCAGCCAGCCTAGCGGTCCGTACAATGAGCAGTTCTTC.

V gene TRBV30 combines with J gene TRBJ1-6; D uncertain. This CDR3 has 14 residues. Trimming removed 4 bases from V and 0 bases from J, with 7 bases in between. Germline CDR1 GTSNPN, CDR2 SVGIG (reference sequence). This CDR3 is CAWTSGSYNSPLHF. The CDR3 DNA sequence: TGTGCCTGGACCTCCGGCTCCTATAATTCACCCCTCCACTTT.

This chain uses TRBV5-3 with TRBJ1-2; no firm D call. TRBV5-3 is marked as an open reading frame, function uncertain. The CDR3 has 15 residues. Trimming cost V 4 bases and J 0 bases, with 13 bases left between them. The CDR3: CARSLRGASNYGYTF. CDR3 DNA: TGTGCCAGAAGCCTGCGGGGAGCTTCTAACTATGGCTACACCTTC.

This clone was counted between two and nine times. This chain joins TRBV2 and TRBJ2-5; 10 bases align to TRBD1. The CDR3 covers 13 residues. J was trimmed by 5 bases and V by 11 bases; bases with no gene match: 8. In germline, CDR1 is SNHLY, CDR2 FYNNEI. CDR3 DNA sequence: TGTGCCGGCGGACAGGGGGAATGGGAGACCCAGTACTTC. The encoded protein is CAGGQGEWETQYF.

The rearrangement joins TRBV5-6 to TRBJ1-6; D is uncertain. With 4 bases removed from V and 13 bases from J, the gap between germline ends came to 15 bases. The CDR3 is 13 residues long. Per germline, CDR1 SGHDT and CDR2 YYEEEE. CDR3 in amino acids: CASSPRTAQPLHF. CDR3 nucleotides: TGTGCCAGCAGCCCTAGGACTGCCCAGCCCCTCCACTTT.

CDR3 DNA: TGTGCCAGCTCACCGGACAGGGGGCAAGAGACCCAGTACTTC. Amino acids: CASSPDRGQETQYF. The rearrangement uses TRBV18 and TRBJ2-5; TRBD1 matches at 10 bases. V shed 3 bases and J 2 bases; nucleotides not matched to a gene: 0. There are 14 residues in the CDR3. Per the germline V gene, CDR1 is KGHSH and CDR2 is LQKENI.

The rearrangement uses TRBV15 and TRBJ1-5, with TRBD1 matching over 7 bases. J lost 6 bases, V lost 0 bases, and 2 bases had no gene match. From germline, CDR1 is LNHNV and CDR2 YYDKDF (reference sequence). The CDR3 runs to 14 residues. The CDR3 DNA reads TGTGCCACCAGCAGAGAAACAGGGGCTCAGCCCCAGCATTTT. Translating gives CATSRETGAQPQHF.

The rearrangement links TRBV10-3 to TRBJ2-3; maybe TRBD2 (7 bases). Looked up from germline, CDR1 is ENHRY and CDR2 is SYGVKD. The V gene lost 0 bases and the J gene lost 5 bases, with 15 bases spanning the gap. This CDR3 contains 16 residues. CDR3 amino acids: CAISESFKGGGDTQYF. As DNA, the CDR3 is TGTGCCATCAGTGAGTCTTTCAAGGGGGGGGGAGATACGCAGTATTTT.

CDR3 sequence: CASSQEGLAGYYNEQFF. The CDR3 DNA reads as TGCGCCAGCAGCCAAGAGGGTCTAGCGGGGTACTACAATGAGCAGTTCTTC. The chain joins TRBV4-3 to TRBJ2-1; 9 bases are a match to TRBD2. The CDR3 has 17 amino acids. J gave up 3 bases and V 0 bases, and 6 bases lay outside the gene matches. CDR1 is LGHNA, CDR2 YSLEER, per germline.

The chain is built from TRBV19 and TRBJ1-5; D is ambiguous. Germline assignment: CDR1 LNHDA and CDR2 SQIVND (reference sequence). The CDR3 totals 16 residues. Trimming took off 10 bases at V and 2 bases at J, with 21 bases between the two ends. CDR3 protein: CATTNPWRLGNQPQHF. The CDR3 bases are TGTGCCACCACAAACCCGTGGCGCCTTGGCAATCAGCCCCAGCATTTT.

The chain uses TRBV11-3 and TRBJ1-2; D is unclear. V lost 7 bases, J lost 0 bases, and 18 bases lay in between. Per the germline V gene, CDR1 is SGHNT and CDR2 is YENEEA. CDR3 length: 16 amino acids. The CDR3 bases are TGTGCCAGCACCACCTTCTCCAGGAGCCCTAACTATGGCTACACCTTC. Its translation is CASTTFSRSPNYGYTF.

The gene calls are TRBV7-9 and TRBJ1-1; D possibly corresponds to TRBD1 (5 bases). Deletions cut 5 bases from V and 0 bases from J, with 19 bases between. Germline CDR1 and CDR2: SEHNR and FQNEAQ (reference sequence). This CDR3 spans 17 amino acids. CDR3 nucleotide sequence: TGTGCCAGCAGCACAAAGGGAGGGGCGAATTTGAACACTGAAGCTTTCTTT. Protein product: CASSTKGGANLNTEAFF.

The rearrangement joins TRBV28 to TRBJ2-5; TRBD1 matches at 8 bases. Losses at the gene ends were 5 bases for V and 0 bases for J; bases not matched to a gene: 5. Per germline, CDR1 MDHEN and CDR2 SYDVKM. The CDR3 runs to 15 residues. CDR3 in DNA: TGTGCCAGCAGTCCCAGGACAGGGAACCAAGAGACCCAGTACTTC. Protein: CASSPRTGNQETQYF. Full variable domain (remainder filled in from reference TRBV28 and TRBJ2-5): DVKVTQSSRYLVKRTGEKVFLECVQDMDHENMFWYRQDPGLGLRLIYFSYDVKMKEKGDIPEGYSVSREKKERFSLILESASTNQTSMYLCASSPRTGNQETQYFGPGTRLLVL.

This rearrangement joins TRBV27 to TRBJ1-1, with D unclear. V lost 3 bases to trimming and J lost 1 base, with 6 bases between them. CDR3 length: 13 residues. In germline, CDR1 is MNHEY, CDR2 SMNVEV (reference sequence). The CDR3 sequence is CASSFATNTEAFF. CDR3 bases: TGTGCCAGCAGTTTCGCAACGAACACTGAAGCTTTCTTT.

This chain connects TRBV6-1 to TRBJ2-7; the D is unclear. Trimming removed 7 bases at V and 5 bases at J, with 21 bases between. CDR1 and CDR2 (germline): MNHNS, SASEGT. The CDR3 contains 15 residues. The CDR3 is CASMSHTISPNEQYF. CDR3 DNA: TGTGCCAGCATGAGCCATACAATTTCCCCTAACGAGCAGTACTTC.

This chain uses TRBV7-2 with TRBJ1-3; no definite D call. The CDR3 runs 15 residues. Germline V CDR1 and CDR2: SGHTA, FQGNSA. V dropped 1 base and J dropped 4 bases, with 11 bases sitting between them. The CDR3 region is CASSLGFGIGNTIYF. The CDR3 DNA reads as TGTGCCAGCAGCTTAGGGTTTGGTATCGGAAACACCATATATTTT.

Only a few counts were recorded for this clone. The chain is built from TRBV6-6 and TRBJ1-5, with D maybe TRBD1 (5 bases). Deletions cut 4 bases from V and 3 bases from J, with 13 bases between. Germline CDR1 is MNHNY and CDR2 is SVGAGI (reference sequence). The CDR3 is 15 residues long. CDR3 in amino acids: CASSSLDTINQPQHF. DNA of the CDR3: TGTGCCAGCAGTTCCTTGGACACTATCAATCAGCCCCAGCATTTT.

This chain links TRBV7-2 with TRBJ1-1, with TRBD1 as a possible D gene (6 bases). V dropped 3 bases and J dropped 1 base, with 15 bases sitting between them. This CDR3 region has 16 residues. In germline, CDR1 is SGHTA, CDR2 FQGNSA. The CDR3 coding sequence is TGTGCCAGCAGCTTTATCAGGGGCGCAAAGAACACTGAAGCTTTCTTT. Residues: CASSFIRGAKNTEAFF. Based on the CDR3 plus reference TRBV7-2 and TRBJ1-1, the full variable domain is GAGVSQSPSNKVTEKGKDVELRCDPISGHTALYWYRQSLGQGLEFLIYFQGNSAPDKSGLPSDRFSAERTGGSVSTLTIQRTQQEDSAVYLCASSFIRGAKNTEAFFGQGTRLTVV.

This clone came up a few times. This chain connects TRBV4-1 to TRBJ2-1; 8 positions agree with TRBD2. Per germline, CDR1 MGHRA and CDR2 YSYEKL. The CDR3 runs 18 residues. Trimming removed 2 bases from V and 2 bases from J; junction bases left unmatched: 11. CDR3 sequence: CASSQTGGAGATYNEQFF. CDR3 in DNA: TGCGCCAGCAGCCAAACCGGGGGGGCGGGAGCGACCTACAATGAGCAGTTCTTC.

The chain links TRBV5-1 to TRBJ2-2; TRBD1 is a possible D gene (5 bases). CDR1 and CDR2 (germline): SGHRS, YFSETQ. V shed 0 bases and J shed 6 bases, with 9 bases lying between them. This CDR3 region has 14 residues. As DNA, the CDR3 is TGCGCCAGCAGCTTGGTCAGGGTGGCCGGGGAGCTGTTTTTT. It codes for CASSLVRVAGELFF.

The chain links TRBV18 to TRBJ2-2, with no clear D. Trimming left V 3 bases short and J 1 base short, with 3 bases between. The CDR3 length is 13 residues. In germline, CDR1 is KGHSH, CDR2 LQKENI. CDR3 protein: CASSPGNTGELFF. As DNA, the CDR3 is TGTGCCAGCTCACCGGGGAACACCGGGGAGCTGTTTTTT.

A single count supports this clone. The chain employs TRBV19 and TRBJ2-3; 8 bases map to TRBD1. V shed 3 bases, J shed 5 bases, and the junction held 7 bases outside the gene matches. This CDR3 has 15 amino acids. Germline-derived CDR1 and CDR2 are LNHDA and SQIVND (reference sequence). The DNA for the CDR3 is TGTGCCAGTAGTATTACAGGGGGAGGTTTAGATACGCAGTATTTT. It specifies CASSITGGGLDTQYF.